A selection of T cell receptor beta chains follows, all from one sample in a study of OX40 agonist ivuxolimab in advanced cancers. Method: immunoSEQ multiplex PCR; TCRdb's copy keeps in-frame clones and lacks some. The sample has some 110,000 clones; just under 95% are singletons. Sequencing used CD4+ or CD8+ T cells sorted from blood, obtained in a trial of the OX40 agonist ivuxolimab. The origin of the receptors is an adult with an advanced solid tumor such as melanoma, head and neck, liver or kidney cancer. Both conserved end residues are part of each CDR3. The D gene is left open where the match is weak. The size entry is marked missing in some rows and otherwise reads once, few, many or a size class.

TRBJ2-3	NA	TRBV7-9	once	CASSLKAATDTQYF	TGTGCCAGCAGCTTAAAAGCGGCTACAGATACGCAGTATTTT
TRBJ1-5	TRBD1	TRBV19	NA	CASTRGQVNQPQHF	TGTGCCAGTACGAGGGGACAGGTCAATCAGCCCCAGCATTTT
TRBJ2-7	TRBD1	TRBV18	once	CASSSSTGSGEQYF	TGTGCCAGCTCATCTTCGACAGGGAGCGGCGAGCAGTACTTC
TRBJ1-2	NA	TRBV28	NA	CASSSGQTGLRGYTF	TGTGCCAGCAGTTCCGGACAGACTGGTCTGAGGGGCTACACCTTC
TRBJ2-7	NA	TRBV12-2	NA	CASRPHKYEQYF	TGTGCAAGTCGCCCCCACAAGTACGAGCAGTACTTC
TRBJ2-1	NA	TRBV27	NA	CASILYNEQFF	TGTGCCAGCATACTCTACAATGAGCAGTTCTTC
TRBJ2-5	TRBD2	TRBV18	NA	CASSRSGSGQETQYF	TGTGCCAGCTCAAGGAGCGGGAGTGGTCAAGAGACCCAGTACTTC
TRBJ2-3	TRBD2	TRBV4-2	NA	CASSQDAGGSTDTQYF	TGTGCCAGCAGCCAAGATGCGGGGGGAAGCACAGATACGCAGTATTTT
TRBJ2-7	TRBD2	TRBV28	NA	CASSPSGRSYEQYF	TGTGCCAGCAGCCCCAGCGGGAGATCCTACGAGCAGTACTTC
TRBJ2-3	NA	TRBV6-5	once	CASRSRDTQYF	TGTGCCAGCAGGTCCAGAGATACGCAGTATTTT
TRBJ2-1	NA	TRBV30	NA	CAWSVSPLEQFF	TGTGCCTGGAGTGTATCCCCGTTAGAGCAGTTCTTC
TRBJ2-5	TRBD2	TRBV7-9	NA	CASQTGTSGAGGTQYF	TGTGCCAGCCAGACCGGGACTAGCGGAGCCGGAGGGACCCAGTACTTC
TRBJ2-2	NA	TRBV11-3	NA	CASSLGQVNTGELFF	TGTGCCAGCAGCTTAGGACAGGTGAACACCGGGGAGCTGTTTTTT
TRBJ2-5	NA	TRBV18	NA	CASSPTEETQYF	TGTGCCAGCTCACCAACCGAAGAGACCCAGTACTTC
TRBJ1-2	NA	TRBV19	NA	CASNTGPLASGYTF	TGTGCCAGTAATACCGGACCCTTGGCGAGTGGCTACACCTTC
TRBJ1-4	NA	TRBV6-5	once	CASKKDSTNEKLFF	TGTGCCAGCAAGAAGGACAGCACTAATGAAAAACTGTTTTTT
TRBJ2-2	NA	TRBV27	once	CASSDPKNVRGELFF	TGTGCCAGCAGCGATCCAAAAAATGTCCGCGGGGAGCTGTTTTTT
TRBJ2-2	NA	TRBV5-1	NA	CASQWTEYTGELFF	TGCGCCAGCCAATGGACAGAGTACACCGGGGAGCTGTTTTTT
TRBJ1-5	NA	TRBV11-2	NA	CASSALLDQPQHF	TGTGCCAGCAGCGCGTTACTAGATCAGCCCCAGCATTTT
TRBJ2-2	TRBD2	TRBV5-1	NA	CASRLGVAGHTGELFF	TGCGCCAGCAGGCTTGGGGTAGCGGGACACACCGGGGAGCTGTTTTTT
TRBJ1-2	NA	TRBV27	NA	CASSLSMGHYGYTF	TGTGCCAGCAGTTTATCGATGGGGCACTATGGCTACACCTTC
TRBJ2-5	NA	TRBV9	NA	CASSVGAAGQGTQYF	TGTGCCAGCAGCGTAGGAGCCGCCGGCCAGGGCACCCAGTACTTC
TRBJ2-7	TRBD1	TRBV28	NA	CASTPGQAIYEQYF	TGTGCCAGCACCCCGGGACAGGCGATTTACGAGCAGTACTTC
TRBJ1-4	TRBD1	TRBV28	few	CASSDQGAGEKLFF	TGTGCCAGCAGTGACCAGGGGGCGGGCGAAAAACTGTTTTTT
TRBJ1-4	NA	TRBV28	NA	CATLLNGAREKLFF	TGTGCCACGCTATTGAACGGGGCGAGGGAAAAACTGTTTTTT
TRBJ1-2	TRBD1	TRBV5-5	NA	CASSRGQGYGYTF	TGTGCCAGCAGCCGAGGACAGGGCTATGGCTACACCTTC
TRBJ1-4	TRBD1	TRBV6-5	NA	CASRDRRNEKLFF	TGTGCCAGCAGGGACAGGCGTAATGAAAAACTGTTTTTT
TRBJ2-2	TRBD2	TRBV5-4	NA	CASSFTSGRTAGELFF	TGTGCCAGCAGCTTCACTAGCGGGAGAACAGCCGGGGAGCTGTTTTTT